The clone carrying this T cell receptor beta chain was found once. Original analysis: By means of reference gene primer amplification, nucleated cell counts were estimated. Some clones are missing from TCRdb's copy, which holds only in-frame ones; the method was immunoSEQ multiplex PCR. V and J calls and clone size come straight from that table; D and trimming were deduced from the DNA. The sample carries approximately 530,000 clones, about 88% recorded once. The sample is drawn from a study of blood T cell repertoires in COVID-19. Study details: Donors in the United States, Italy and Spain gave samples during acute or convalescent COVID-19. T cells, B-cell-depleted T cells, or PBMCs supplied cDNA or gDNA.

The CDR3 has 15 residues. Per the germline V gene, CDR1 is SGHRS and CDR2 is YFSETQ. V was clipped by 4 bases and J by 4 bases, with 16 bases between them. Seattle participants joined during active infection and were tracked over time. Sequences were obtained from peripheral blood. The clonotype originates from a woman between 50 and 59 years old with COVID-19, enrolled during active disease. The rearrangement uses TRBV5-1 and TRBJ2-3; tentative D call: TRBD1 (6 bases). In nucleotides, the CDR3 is TGCGCCAGCAGCCCAGGGACATCGACCTCAGATACGCAGTATTTT. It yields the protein CASSPGTSTSDTQYF. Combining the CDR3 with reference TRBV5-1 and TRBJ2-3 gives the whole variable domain KAGVTQTPRYLIKTRGQQVTLSCSPISGHRSVSWYQQTPGQGLQFLFEYFSETQRNKGNFPGRFSGRQFSNSRSEMNVSTLELGDSALYLCASSPGTSTSDTQYFGPGTRLTVL.